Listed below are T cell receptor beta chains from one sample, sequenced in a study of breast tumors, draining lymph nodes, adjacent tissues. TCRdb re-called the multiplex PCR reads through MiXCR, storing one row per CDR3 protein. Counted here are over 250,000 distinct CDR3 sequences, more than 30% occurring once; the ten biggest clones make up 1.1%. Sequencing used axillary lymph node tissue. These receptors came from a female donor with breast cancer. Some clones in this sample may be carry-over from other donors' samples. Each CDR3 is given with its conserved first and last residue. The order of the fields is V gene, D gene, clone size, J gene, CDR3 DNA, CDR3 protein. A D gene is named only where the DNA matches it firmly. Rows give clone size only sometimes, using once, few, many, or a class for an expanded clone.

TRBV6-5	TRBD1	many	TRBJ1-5	TGTGCCAGCAGAATTGACAGGGGAGATCAGCCCCAGCATTTT	CASRIDRGDQPQHF
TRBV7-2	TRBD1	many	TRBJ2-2	TGTGCCAGCAGCCCCGAGACAGGGGGCACCGGGGAGCTGTTTTTT	CASSPETGGTGELFF
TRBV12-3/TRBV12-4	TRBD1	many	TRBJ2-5	TGTGCCAGCAGTCCGGACAGGGGTCCCCAAGAGACCCAGTACTTC	CASSPDRGPQETQYF
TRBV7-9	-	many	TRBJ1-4	TGTGCCAGCAGCTTAGGACAGAAAAATGAAAAACTGTTTTTT	CASSLGQKNEKLFF
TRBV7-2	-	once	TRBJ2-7	TGTGCCAGCAGCACTGGTCTGAATATAGGCGAGCAGTACTTC	CASSTGLNIGEQYF
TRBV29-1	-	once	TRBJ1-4	TGCAGCGTGTTGGGCCCCTTGGGGGAAAAAATGTTTTTT	CSVLGPLGEKMFF
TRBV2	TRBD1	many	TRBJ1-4	TGTGCCAGCAGTGGGGCAGGGGGTGGTGAAAAACTGTTTTTT	CASSGAGGGEKLFF
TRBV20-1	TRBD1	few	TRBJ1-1	TGCAGTGCTAGTCCCGGACAGGGGATGAACACTGAAGCTTTCTTT	CSASPGQGMNTEAFF
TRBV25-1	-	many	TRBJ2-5	TGTGCCAGCAGTCTTCAAACGGCCCAACAAGAGACCCAGTACTTC	CASSLQTAQQETQYF
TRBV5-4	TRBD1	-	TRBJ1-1	TGTGCCAGCAGCCCCGTTAGGGGGCGGGGGACTGAAGCTTTCTTT	CASSPVRGRGTEAFF
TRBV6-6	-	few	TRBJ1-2	TGTGCCAGCAGTTCTTCCCCTTTCTTAGGCGGTGGCTACACCTTC	CASSSSPFLGGGYTF
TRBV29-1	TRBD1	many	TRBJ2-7	TGCAGCGTAGAGCCAGGACAGGGGGCCGGCTACGAGCAGTACTTC	CSVEPGQGAGYEQYF
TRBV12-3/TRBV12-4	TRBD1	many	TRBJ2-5	TGTGCCAGCACCTCGCAGGGACAGTTGATGGGGACCCAGTACTTC	CASTSQGQLMGTQYF
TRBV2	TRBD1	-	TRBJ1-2	TGTGCCAGCCGGCGGGACAGGGACAAAGGCTACACCTTC	CASRRDRDKGYTF
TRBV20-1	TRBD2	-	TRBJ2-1	TGCAGTGCCCGGGGACTAGCGGGATTCAATGAGCAGTTCTTC	CSARGLAGFNEQFF
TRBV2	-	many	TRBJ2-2	TGTGCCAGCAGTGAAGACCCCCACCGGGGGACCGGGGGCCGTGGCGGGGAGCTGTTTTTT	CASSEDPHRGTGGRGGELFF
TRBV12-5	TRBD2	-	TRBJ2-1	TGTGCTAGTGGTGCCCCCGGGACTAGCGGGAGGGCCAAATTGAATGAGCAGTTCTTC	CASGAPGTSGRAKLNEQFF
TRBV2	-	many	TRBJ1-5	TGTGCCAGTCAGGGTAGGACCAATCAGCCCCAGCATTTT	CASQGRTNQPQHF
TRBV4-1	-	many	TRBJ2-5	TGCGCCAGCAGCCAAGTAAGAGATCAAGAGACCCAGTACTTC	CASSQVRDQETQYF
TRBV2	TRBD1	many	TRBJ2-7	TGTGCCAGCAGAGCCGGGACAGGGCTCTACGAGCAGTACTTC	CASRAGTGLYEQYF
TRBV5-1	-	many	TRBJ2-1	TGCGCCAGCAGCTTGGTTGCCGGGAATTACAATGAGCAGTTCTTC	CASSLVAGNYNEQFF
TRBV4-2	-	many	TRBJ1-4	TGTGCCAGCAGCCAAGATCCCCACTCAACTAATGAAAAACTGTTTTTT	CASSQDPHSTNEKLFF
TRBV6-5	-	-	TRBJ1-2	TGTGCCAGCAGTTACTCTATCGGAGGGGCTAACTATGGCTACACCTTC	CASSYSIGGANYGYTF
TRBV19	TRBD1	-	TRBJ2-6	TGTGCCAGTAGTATCGACAGGGGTAGCTCTGGGGCCAACGTCCTGACTTTC	CASSIDRGSSGANVLTF
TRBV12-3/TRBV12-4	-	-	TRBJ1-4	TGTGTCAGCAGCCCCTCCAGGCCACTAAATGAAAAGCTGTTTTTT	CVSSPSRPLNEKLFF
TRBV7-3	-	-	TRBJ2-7	TGTGCCAGCAGCTTCAGTAGGGGTGGTGAGCAGTACTTC	CASSFSRGGEQYF
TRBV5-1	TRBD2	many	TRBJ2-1	TGCGCCAGCAGCCACAACAATCTAGCGGGAGGGTACAATGAGCAGTTCTTC	CASSHNNLAGGYNEQFF
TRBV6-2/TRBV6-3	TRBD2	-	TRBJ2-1	TGTGCCAGCAGTCCCTCGCCGAGCGGGAGTGTAGGTGAGCAGTTCTTC	CASSPSPSGSVGEQFF
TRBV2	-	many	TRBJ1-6	TGTGCCAGTAGAGTGGAACGCTCCTATAATTCACCCCTCCACTTT	CASRVERSYNSPLHF
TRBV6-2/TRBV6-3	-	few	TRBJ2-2	TGTGCCAGCAGTTGGCAAACCGGGAGCGCGAACACCGGGGAGCTGTTTTTT	CASSWQTGSANTGELFF
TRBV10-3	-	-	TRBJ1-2	TGTGCCATCAGCGCCCCCCGGGGCGGCTACACCTTC	CAISAPRGGYTF
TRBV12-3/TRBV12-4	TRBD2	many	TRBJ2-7	TGTGCCAGCAGGAATAGCGGGAGCAGAAACGAGCAGTACTTC	CASRNSGSRNEQYF
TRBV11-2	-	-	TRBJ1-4	-	CASSLGQYEQYFGPGEKLFF
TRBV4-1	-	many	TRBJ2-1	TGCGCCAGCAGCCAATCAAACTACAATGAGCAGTTCTTC	CASSQSNYNEQFF
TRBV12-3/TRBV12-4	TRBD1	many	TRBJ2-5	TGTGCCAGCAGTCCAGGGACAGAAGAGACCCAGTACTTC	CASSPGTEETQYF
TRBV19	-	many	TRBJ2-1	TGTGCCAGTAGTACCGGACTAACCTCTGGCTACAATGAGCAGTTCTTC	CASSTGLTSGYNEQFF
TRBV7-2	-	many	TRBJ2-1	TGTGCCAGCAGCGCCCCCGGGACTCCAAGTCGCAATGAGCAGTTCTTC	CASSAPGTPSRNEQFF
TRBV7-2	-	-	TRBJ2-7	TGTGCCAGCAGCTTCACAGCGAACTACGAGCAGTACTTC	CASSFTANYEQYF
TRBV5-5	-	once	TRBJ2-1	TGTGCCAGCAGCTTGGGTACATCCGGGAGACACAATGAGCAGTTCTTC	CASSLGTSGRHNEQFF
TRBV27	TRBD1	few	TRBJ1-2	TGTGCCAGCAGCCGATGGACAGGGGGCGTTTCCTATGGCTACACCTTC	CASSRWTGGVSYGYTF
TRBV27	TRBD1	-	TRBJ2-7	TGTGCCAGCAGTGTCGACAGGGGGGGCGCCTACGAGCAGTACTTC	CASSVDRGGAYEQYF
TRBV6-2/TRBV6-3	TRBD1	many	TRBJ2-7	TGTGCCAGCAGTTACAGGACAGGGTCCTACGAGCAGTACTTC	CASSYRTGSYEQYF
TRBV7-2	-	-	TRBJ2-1	TGTGCCAGCAGCGCCGTTCTAGGGAGCTCCTACAATGAGCAGTTCTTC	CASSAVLGSSYNEQFF
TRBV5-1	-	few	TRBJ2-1	TGCGCCAGCAGCTTCTCCCAGTTTGGGGCTAATCTCAATGAGCAGTTCTTC	CASSFSQFGANLNEQFF
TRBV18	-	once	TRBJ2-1	TGTGCCAGCTCACCACCGAGAGTAGCGGCGGGGAATGAGCAGTTCTTC	CASSPPRVAAGNEQFF
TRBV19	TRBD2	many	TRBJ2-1	TGTGCCAGTAGTATAGGCCGGGGACTAGTCGTAGGGAATGAGCAGTTCTTC	CASSIGRGLVVGNEQFF